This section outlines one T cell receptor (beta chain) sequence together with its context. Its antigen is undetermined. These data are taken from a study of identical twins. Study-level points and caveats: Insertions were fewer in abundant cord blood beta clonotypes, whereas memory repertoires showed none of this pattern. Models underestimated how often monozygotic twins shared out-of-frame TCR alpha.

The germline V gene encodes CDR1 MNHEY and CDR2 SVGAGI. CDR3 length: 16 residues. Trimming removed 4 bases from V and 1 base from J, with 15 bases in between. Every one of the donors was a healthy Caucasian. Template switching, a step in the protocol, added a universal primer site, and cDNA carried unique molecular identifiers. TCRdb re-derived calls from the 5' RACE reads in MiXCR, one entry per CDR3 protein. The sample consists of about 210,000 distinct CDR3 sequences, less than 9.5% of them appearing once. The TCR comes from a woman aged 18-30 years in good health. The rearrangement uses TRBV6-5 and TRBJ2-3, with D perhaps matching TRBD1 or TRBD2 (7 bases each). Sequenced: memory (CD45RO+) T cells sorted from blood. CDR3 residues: CASSLRQGGGTDTQYF. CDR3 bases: TGTGCCAGCAGTTTGCGACAGGGAGGGGGCACAGATACGCAGTATTTT.